This T cell receptor (beta chain) was recorded in a study of T cells in Graves' hyperthyroidism and ophthalmopathy. This clonotype was found a few times. What it recognizes is unknown. Uncontrolled infection, other autoimmune disease, pregnancy or lactation barred patients from enrollment. PBMCs were collected from a 10 ml volume of fresh peripheral blood. Whole-study results and caveats: Clonotypes that were expanded in thyroid above 0.001 mostly appeared in blood too.

The CDR3 extends over 14 amino acids. The J segment lost 7 bases and the V segment lost 6 bases, leaving 12 bases of the junction unmatched. Germline CDR1 DFQATT, CDR2 SNEGSKA (reference sequence). The source material, RNA transcripts, was used to amplify TCR beta CDR3 regions. During a first-round RT-PCR of the TCR CDR3, the HTBI primer set was used. TCRdb re-called the multiplex PCR reads through MiXCR, storing one row per CDR3 protein. The table lists 200,000 to 250,000 distinct CDR3 sequences, around a sixth of them singletons. Source material: blood. The J gene is TRBJ1-2, the V gene TRBV20-1; TRBD1 aligns across 9 bases. The origin of this receptor is a woman in her fifties or sixties with Graves' hyperthyroidism. The CDR3 reads CSAAPGQGWSGYTF. The CDR3 nucleotides read TGCAGTGCCGCCCCGGGACAGGGATGGAGTGGCTACACCTTC.